Listed below are T cell receptor beta chains from one sample, sequenced in a study of cytomegalovirus exposure and HLA in healthy donors. TCRdb keeps only in-frame clones here, not all; method: immunoSEQ multiplex PCR. The sample has 150,000 to 200,000 clones; approximately 80% are singletons. Sequencing used PBMCs. The receptors come from a man in his fifties or sixties in good health and CMV-seropositive. CDR3s include the opening cysteine and the closing phenylalanine or tryptophan. Fields, in order: J gene, V gene, clone size, D gene, CDR3 protein, CDR3 DNA. A D gene is named only where the DNA matches it firmly. Clone size, where shown, is once, few, many, or a class for clones that have expanded.

TRBJ1-1	TRBV7-9	-	-	CSSSLRGSLTEAFF	TGTTCCAGCAGCTTACGGGGAAGCCTCACTGAAGCTTTCTTT
TRBJ1-3	TRBV6-1	-	-	CASSQRLRGESTIYF	TGTGCCAGCAGTCAACGACTCAGGGGCGAGAGCACCATATATTTT
TRBJ1-6	TRBV5-6	-	-	CASSLNRVGGPLHF	TGTGCCAGCAGCTTGAACAGGGTTGGTGGACCCCTCCACTTT
TRBJ1-5	TRBV4-1	-	-	CASSPSRTGRVAQHF	TGCGCCAGCAGCCCCTCCCGGACGGGCAGGGTGGCCCAGCATTTT
TRBJ2-6	TRBV7-8	-	-	CASSFGERLTGANVLTF	TGTGCCAGCAGCTTTGGGGAGCGACTAACTGGGGCCAACGTCCTGACTTTC
TRBJ1-3	TRBV4-2	few	-	CASSQDRISGNTIYF	TGTGCCAGCAGCCAAGATAGAATCTCTGGAAACACCATATATTTT
TRBJ1-1	TRBV6-5	few	TRBD1	CASRLQGNSEAFF	TGTGCCAGCAGGCTACAGGGGAACTCTGAAGCTTTCTTT
TRBJ1-4	TRBV9	-	-	CASSPPRSEKLFF	TGTGCCAGCAGCCCACCCCGGAGCGAAAAACTGTTTTTT
TRBJ1-3	TRBV6-5	-	TRBD1	CASSTGAPGNTIYF	TGTGCCAGCAGTACAGGGGCCCCTGGAAACACCATATATTTT
TRBJ1-1	TRBV6-5	-	-	CASSGEFEAFF	TGTGCCAGCAGTGGAGAGTTCGAAGCTTTCTTT
TRBJ1-3	TRBV15	-	-	CATSRVTGSGNTIYF	TGTGCCACCAGCAGAGTTACAGGGTCTGGAAACACCATATATTTT
TRBJ2-7	TRBV7-2	-	-	CASSLAGGSYEQYF	TGTGCCAGCAGCTTAGCAGGGGGCTCCTACGAGCAGTACTTC
TRBJ2-3	TRBV7-7	-	TRBD1	CASSRTGASTDTQYF	TGTGCCAGCAGCCGGACAGGGGCTAGCACAGATACGCAGTATTTT
TRBJ2-3	TRBV4-1	-	-	CASSQGLGADTQYF	TGCGCCAGCAGCCAAGGACTAGGAGCGGATACGCAGTATTTT
TRBJ1-6	TRBV5-1	-	TRBD1	CASSSGSGTGASPLHF	TGCGCCAGCAGCTCCGGGTCCGGGACAGGGGCTTCACCCCTCCACTTT
TRBJ2-1	TRBV2	-	TRBD2	CASKERGNNEQFF	TGTGCCAGCAAAGAGCGGGGAAACAATGAGCAGTTCTTC
TRBJ2-1	TRBV18	few	TRBD2	CASSHFSGRTYNEQFF	TGTGCCAGCTCACATTTTAGCGGGAGAACCTACAATGAGCAGTTCTTC
TRBJ2-5	TRBV18	-	TRBD2	CASSDGLAGGQETQYF	TGTGCCAGCTCTGACGGACTAGCGGGGGGCCAAGAGACCCAGTACTTC
TRBJ2-1	TRBV5-1	once	-	CASTRLGGYNEQFF	TGCGCCAGCACCCGCCTCGGGGGCTACAATGAGCAGTTCTTC
TRBJ2-1	TRBV6-5	-	TRBD2	CASRYGLAGLYEQFF	TGTGCCAGCAGATACGGACTAGCGGGGCTCTATGAGCAGTTCTTC
TRBJ2-2	TRBV19	-	-	CATRPRLSPTGELFF	TGTGCCACCCGCCCGAGACTATCACCCACCGGGGAGCTGTTTTTT
TRBJ1-2	TRBV18	-	-	CASSPRQNYGYTF	TGTGCCAGCTCACCAAGACAGAACTATGGCTACACCTTC
TRBJ1-2	TRBV6-1	-	-	CASKSPGRGGYTF	TGTGCCAGCAAGTCCCCAGGTAGGGGAGGCTACACCTTC
TRBJ1-3	TRBV30	-	TRBD1	CAWSPQTGGNTIYF	TGTGCCTGGAGTCCACAGACAGGGGGAAACACCATATATTTT
TRBJ2-2	TRBV27	-	TRBD2	CASSLSLAGTGELFF	TGTGCCAGCAGTTTGAGTCTAGCGGGCACCGGGGAGCTGTTTTTT
TRBJ2-1	TRBV27	-	TRBD2	CASSLSPAGARYNEQFF	TGTGCCAGCAGTTTATCGCCAGCGGGGGCTAGATACAATGAGCAGTTCTTC
TRBJ2-3	TRBV5-1	-	TRBD2	CASSYSGSWADTQYF	TGCGCCAGCAGCTACAGCGGGAGCTGGGCAGATACGCAGTATTTT
TRBJ2-1	TRBV6-5	-	TRBD2	CASSYSITGGYNEQFF	TGTGCCAGCAGTTACTCGATAACGGGGGGTTACAATGAGCAGTTCTTC
TRBJ2-3	TRBV5-6	-	-	CASSLEGARRPAPDTQYF	TGTGCCAGCAGCTTGGAAGGGGCCAGACGGCCCGCTCCAGATACGCAGTATTTT
TRBJ2-7	TRBV7-8	-	TRBD1	CASSSGTGREQYF	TGTGCCAGCAGCAGTGGGACAGGACGGGAGCAGTACTTC
TRBJ2-2	TRBV12-2	-	-	CASRLADRGAFDTGELFF	TGTGCAAGTCGCTTAGCGGACAGGGGGGCGTTTGACACCGGGGAGCTGTTTTTT
TRBJ2-2	TRBV2	-	TRBD2	CASSGLADYTGELFF	TGTGCCAGCAGCGGACTAGCGGACTACACCGGGGAGCTGTTTTTT
TRBJ1-2	TRBV5-1	-	TRBD1	CASSSTTGNYGYTF	TGCGCCAGCAGCTCTACGACAGGGAACTATGGCTACACCTTC